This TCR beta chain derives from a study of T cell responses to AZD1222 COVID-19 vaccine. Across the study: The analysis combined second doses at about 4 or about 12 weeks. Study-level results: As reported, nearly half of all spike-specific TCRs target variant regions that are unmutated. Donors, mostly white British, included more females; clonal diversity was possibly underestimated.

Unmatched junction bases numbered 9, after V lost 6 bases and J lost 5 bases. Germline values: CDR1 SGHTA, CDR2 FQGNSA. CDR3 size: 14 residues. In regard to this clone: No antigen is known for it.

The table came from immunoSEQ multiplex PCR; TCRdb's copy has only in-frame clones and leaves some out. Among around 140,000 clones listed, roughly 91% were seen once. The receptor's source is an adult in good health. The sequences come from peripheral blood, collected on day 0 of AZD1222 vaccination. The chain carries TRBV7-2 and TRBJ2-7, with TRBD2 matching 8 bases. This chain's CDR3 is CASSFVAGFHEQYF. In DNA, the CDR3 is TGTGCCAGCAGTTTCGTAGCGGGGTTCCACGAGCAGTACTTC.